One sample yielded the 15 T cell receptor beta chains listed below, sequenced in a study of T cells in narcolepsy. Some clones are missing from TCRdb's copy, which holds only in-frame ones; the method was immunoSEQ multiplex PCR. The sample consists of approximately 40,000 clones, more than 70% of them appearing once. Sequencing input: CD45RA- memory CD4+ T cells from PBMCs. All receptors come from a human donor with narcolepsy.

CDR3 loop: CASSTLDRGNTEAFF. In nucleotides, the CDR3 is TGTGCCAGCAGCACCCTGGACAGGGGCAACACTGAAGCTTTCTTT. This sequence joins TRBV11-1 and TRBJ1-1, with 9 nucleotides matching TRBD1. Looked up from germline, CDR1 is SGHAT and CDR2 is FQDESV (reference sequence). The trim removed 5 bases at V and 2 bases at J, leaving 6 bases unmatched. CDR3 length: 15 amino acids.

V gene TRBV27 combines with J gene TRBJ1-1, with 9 bases that match TRBD1. The CDR3 runs to 15 residues. With 6 bases clipped from V and 1 base from J, the junction kept 6 bases outside the gene matches. Looked up from germline, CDR1 is MNHEY and CDR2 is SMNVEV (reference sequence). The CDR3 DNA reads as TGTGCCAGCAGCACAGGGGGCGCGGAGAACACTGAAGCTTTCTTT. Its protein is CASSTGGAENTEAFF.

V is TRBV20-1 and J is TRBJ2-5; the D is unclear. In germline, CDR1 is DFQATT, CDR2 SNEGSKA (reference sequence). With 5 bases removed from V and 5 bases from J, the gap between germline ends came to 9 bases. The CDR3 extends over 11 amino acids. The CDR3 DNA is TGCAGTGCTCCTAACGGGGAGACCCAGTACTTC. It is translated as CSAPNGETQYF.

The chain carries TRBV25-1 and TRBJ1-6, with 8 positions matching TRBD1. V lost 6 bases and J lost 8; bases outside the gene matches: 6. Germline-derived CDR1 and CDR2 are MGHDK and SYGVNS. This CDR3 contains 14 residues. CDR3 protein: CASSRDRRHSPLHF. CDR3 DNA sequence: TGTGCCAGCAGCCGGGACAGGAGACATTCACCCCTCCACTTT.

The chain employs TRBV25-1 and TRBJ1-6; D ambiguous. This CDR3 has 15 residues. The V and J ends lost 4 bases and 8 bases respectively, with 15 bases between them. Germline CDR1 is MGHDK and CDR2 is SYGVNS. CDR3 loop: CASSVPRGMHSPLHF. The CDR3 nucleotides are TGTGCCAGCAGTGTCCCTCGGGGTATGCATTCACCCCTCCACTTT.

The chain links TRBV28 to TRBJ2-5; 12 bases fit TRBD1. The CDR3 is 15 amino acids. CDR1 MDHEN and CDR2 SYDVKM come from the germline V gene. The V gene end was trimmed by 6 bases and the J gene end by 4 bases; junction bases not matched to a gene: 6. The CDR3 DNA reads as TGTGCCAGCAGGCCCGGGGACAGGGGGCGAGAGACCCAGTACTTC. Protein sequence: CASRPGDRGRETQYF.

The chain links TRBV7-9 to TRBJ1-1; tentative D call: TRBD1 (5 bases). Deletions cut 1 base from V and 2 bases from J, with 17 bases between. The germline V gene has CDR1 SEHNR and CDR2 FQNEAQ (reference sequence). The CDR3 loop spans 17 amino acids. The CDR3 DNA follows: TGTGCCAGCAGCTTAGAGGCCAGGGAGAGTGTTAACACTGAAGCTTTCTTT. Amino acid sequence: CASSLEARESVNTEAFF.

The gene calls are TRBV9 and TRBJ2-3, with D perhaps TRBD1 or TRBD2 (6 bases each). Trimming took off 3 bases at V and 4 bases at J, with 21 bases between the two ends. The CDR3 runs 17 residues. Looked up from germline, CDR1 is SGDLS and CDR2 is YYNGEE. CDR3 protein: CASSEERGAGVADTQYF. The CDR3, as DNA: TGTGCCAGCAGCGAAGAGAGGGGGGCAGGGGTGGCAGATACGCAGTATTTT.

This clone was detected only a few times. This CDR3 reads CASSLDSTDTQYF. The CDR3 coding sequence is TGTGCCAGCAGCTTGGACAGCACAGATACGCAGTATTTT. The chain couples TRBV5-6 to TRBJ2-3; no definite D call. From germline, CDR1 is SGHDT and CDR2 YYEEEE. V was shortened by 0 bases and J by 0 bases, with 2 bases between the two germline ends. CDR3 length equals 13 residues.

This chain connects TRBV6-5 to TRBJ1-1; 7 bases align to TRBD1. The V segment lost 8 bases and the J segment 3 bases; nucleotides outside the gene matches: 6. This CDR3 region has 13 residues. CDR1 is MNHEY and CDR2 is SVGAGI in the germline V gene. CDR3 coding DNA: TGTGCCAGCTACCCAGGGGGTGACACTGAAGCTTTCTTT. Protein product: CASYPGGDTEAFF.

V is TRBV28 and J is TRBJ1-5; D is perhaps TRBD1 (6 bases). The CDR3 consists of 15 residues. Germline V CDR1 and CDR2: MDHEN, SYDVKM. Trimming shortened V by 5 bases and J by 0 bases, and 11 bases separated the two germline ends. The CDR3 is CASSTYRVSNQPQHF. The CDR3 DNA follows: TGTGCCAGCAGTACTTACAGGGTTAGCAATCAGCCCCAGCATTTT.

The V and J genes are TRBV5-5 and TRBJ2-5; D is unresolved. The CDR3 is 16 amino acids. CDR1 is SGHKS, CDR2 YYEKEE, per germline (reference sequence). V was trimmed by 3 bases and J by 4 bases, leaving 19 bases between them. This CDR3 is CASSSGVGQAGETQYF. The CDR3 coding sequence is TGTGCCAGCAGCTCTGGAGTAGGCCAGGCTGGAGAGACCCAGTACTTC.

V and J are TRBV7-8 and TRBJ2-7, with D possibly being TRBD1 (6 bases). The CDR3 covers 12 residues. Looked up from germline, CDR1 is SGHVS and CDR2 is FQNEAQ. The V and J ends lost 5 bases and 5 bases respectively, with 10 bases between them. The CDR3 DNA reads as TGTGCCAGCAGCCCACAGGGAAACGAGCAGTACTTC. As protein: CASSPQGNEQYF.

This rearrangement joins TRBV7-8 to TRBJ1-4, with 8 nucleotides matching TRBD1. Trimming took 6 bases from V and 5 from J; bases not matched to a gene: 8. Germline V gene sequence: CDR1 SGHVS, CDR2 FQNEAQ. CDR3 length equals 15 residues. CDR3 DNA sequence: TGTGCCAGCAGTGAGACAGGGGCGGCCAATGAAAAACTGTTTTTT. Its translation: CASSETGAANEKLFF.

CDR3 loop: CASSSGTSGKNEQFF. The CDR3 nucleotides read TGTGCCAGCAGTTCTGGGACTAGCGGGAAGAATGAGCAGTTCTTC. V and J are TRBV6-5 and TRBJ2-1, with 13 bases that match TRBD2. The ends lost 4 bases at V and 7 bases at J; junction bases unmatched: 4. Germline lookup yields CDR1 MNHEY and CDR2 SVGAGI. The CDR3 runs to 15 residues.